A selection of T cell receptor beta chains follows, all from one sample in a study of a mutant IDH1 vaccine in newly diagnosed glioma. For these receptors, no antigen is known. Method: immunoSEQ multiplex PCR; TCRdb's copy keeps in-frame clones and lacks some. The sample holds about 38,000 clones, 78% seen once. The sample was PBMCs, taken from a glioma patient whose treatment included an IDH1 peptide vaccine. The origin of the receptors is a middle-aged man with glioma. Each CDR3 is given with its conserved first and last residue. D genes are given only for firm matches. The size of a clone is reported for some rows only, either as once, few or many, or as a class for expanded clones.

TGTGCCACCCGGTCGACAGGGATCCGTGAAAAACTGTTTTTT,CATRSTGIREKLFF,TRBV10-3,TRBD1,few,TRBJ1-4
TGTGCCAGCAGTTTCGGCGGTGGCTCCTACGAGCAGTACTTC,CASSFGGGSYEQYF,TRBV27,-,-,TRBJ2-7
TGCGCCAGCAGCTTGAAGGGGGGCTATGGCTACACCTTC,CASSLKGGYGYTF,TRBV5-1,-,-,TRBJ1-2
TGTGCCAGCAGGCCCGGGACTAGCGGGTGGGATACGCAGTATTTT,CASRPGTSGWDTQYF,TRBV6-5,TRBD2,-,TRBJ2-3
TGCGCCAGCAGCTTGGAAGTAGATACGCAGTATTTT,CASSLEVDTQYF,TRBV5-1,-,once,TRBJ2-3
TGTGCCAGCAGCTTCTCAGGGGGCTCTGACTATGGCTACACCTTC,CASSFSGGSDYGYTF,TRBV7-8,TRBD1,-,TRBJ1-2
TGCGCCAGCAGCTTGGCCCTGACTCTGAACACCGGGGAGCTGTTTTTT,CASSLALTLNTGELFF,TRBV5-1,-,-,TRBJ2-2
TGTGCCAGTAGTTGGTTTGGAAACACCATATATTTT,CASSWFGNTIYF,TRBV19,-,-,TRBJ1-3
TGTGCCAGCAGCCTCGGATGGGCCTACAATGAGCAGTTCTTC,CASSLGWAYNEQFF,TRBV7-2,-,-,TRBJ2-1
TGTGCCAGCAGCCAAGGCCCCCCACCTGGAAACACCATATATTTT,CASSQGPPPGNTIYF,TRBV9,-,-,TRBJ1-3
TGCAGTGCTTCGCCCAGGGTTGGCTACACCTTC,CSASPRVGYTF,TRBV20-1,-,-,TRBJ1-2
TGTGCCAGCAGCCCAGGGGGGGGGTTCGTAGATACGCAGTATTTT,CASSPGGGFVDTQYF,TRBV7-6,-,-,TRBJ2-3
TGTGCCAGCAGCGCCCGGGTGGGTAGCGGGGCCTCCGAGCAGTACTTC,CASSARVGSGASEQYF,TRBV13,TRBD2,-,TRBJ2-7
TGTGCCAGCAGTGGACAGGGATACTATGGCTACACCTTC,CASSGQGYYGYTF,TRBV2,TRBD1,-,TRBJ1-2
TGTGCCAGCAGTTTCGGGGGGAAAGGATTCTACGAGCAGTACTTC,CASSFGGKGFYEQYF,TRBV27,TRBD2,-,TRBJ2-7
TGCGCCAGCAGCCAAGATTCGGGCAGGGCTGGAAACACCATATATTTT,CASSQDSGRAGNTIYF,TRBV4-1,-,-,TRBJ1-3
TGCAGTGGGGGAGGGTCGGATGAAAAACTGTTTTTT,CSGGGSDEKLFF,TRBV29-1,-,few,TRBJ1-4
TGTGCCAGTGCTACCCCTGGGACAGGGTCTGGGGCCAACGTCCTGACTTTC,CASATPGTGSGANVLTF,TRBV19,TRBD1,few,TRBJ2-6
TGTGCCAGCAGCTCCCCCACAGGGGCGTCCTTCTCTGAAGCTTTCTTT,CASSSPTGASFSEAFF,TRBV5-4,TRBD1,-,TRBJ1-1
TGCAGCGCTAGATTAGACACAGACTATGGCTACACCTTC,CSARLDTDYGYTF,TRBV29-1,-,-,TRBJ1-2
TGTGCCAGCACCCCCGGGGACTTGCGCTCCTACGAGCAGTACTTC,CASTPGDLRSYEQYF,TRBV6-9,-,-,TRBJ2-7
TGTGCCAGCAGCGTAGGGACTTGGAAAGAGACCCAGTACTTC,CASSVGTWKETQYF,TRBV9,-,-,TRBJ2-5
TGTGCCAGCAGCCCCGGGGGGACAGGGCCCGCGGGGGGCTACACCTTC,CASSPGGTGPAGGYTF,TRBV14,TRBD1,-,TRBJ1-2
TGTGCCAGCAGCTTAGACAGGGGCCGCTCCTACACCTTC,CASSLDRGRSYTF,TRBV7-2,TRBD1,-,TRBJ1-2
TGTGCCTCCAGTCCAGGGAGCAATCAGCCCCAGCATTTT,CASSPGSNQPQHF,TRBV30,-,-,TRBJ1-5
TGTGCCAGCAGCCTACGGGGGGCCTCTAGCACAGATACGCAGTATTTT,CASSLRGASSTDTQYF,TRBV7-9,-,-,TRBJ2-3
TGTGCCTGGAGTCCGACAGGGGGCCGGTCCCAGTACTTC,CAWSPTGGRSQYF,TRBV30,TRBD1,-,TRBJ2-5
TGCGCCAGCAGCTTTGTCCGGGGGGCAGATACGCAGTATTTT,CASSFVRGADTQYF,TRBV5-1,TRBD2,-,TRBJ2-3
TGTGCCAGCAGGGGGACAGGGAGGGGCAATCAGCCCCAGCATTTT,CASRGTGRGNQPQHF,TRBV25-1,TRBD1,-,TRBJ1-5
TGTGCCAGCAGTAACCGACAGGGGGCCTGGGAGCAGTACTTC,CASSNRQGAWEQYF,TRBV6-5,TRBD1,-,TRBJ2-7
TGTGCCAGCAGTGGGGTTGCCGGGTACTCCTACGAGCAGTACTTC,CASSGVAGYSYEQYF,TRBV2,-,once,TRBJ2-7
TGTGCCAGCAGCTCCCGGACTAGCGGGGGGGTCTACCAAGAGACCCAGTACTTC,CASSSRTSGGVYQETQYF,TRBV5-4,TRBD2,-,TRBJ2-5
TGTGCCTGGAGTTCGAGGGGAAATCAGCCCCAGCATTTT,CAWSSRGNQPQHF,TRBV30,-,-,TRBJ1-5
TGTGCCAGCAGCCAAGTCCTCACTACAGGCCGCTCATCAGATACGCAGTATTTT,CASSQVLTTGRSSDTQYF,TRBV4-2,-,-,TRBJ2-3
TGTGCCTCGCGGGGTTCGGGTCGCTACGAGCAGTACTTC,CASRGSGRYEQYF,TRBV15,-,-,TRBJ2-7
TGTGCCTGGAGTCGGGTAGCGGTTACCGGGGAGCTGTTTTTT,CAWSRVAVTGELFF,TRBV30,-,-,TRBJ2-2
TGTGCCAGCAGCCCTCGCGGGACTAGCGGGGGGGCATACGAGCAGTACTTC,CASSPRGTSGGAYEQYF,TRBV7-8,TRBD2,-,TRBJ2-7
TGCGCCAGCAGCCCTCTTGCGGGGGCTCCTTACGAGCAGTACTTC,CASSPLAGAPYEQYF,TRBV5-1,-,once,TRBJ2-7
TGCGCCAGCAGCCAATTGCGGACAGGGATGAATCAGCCCCAGCATTTT,CASSQLRTGMNQPQHF,TRBV4-1,TRBD1,-,TRBJ1-5
TGTGCCAGCTCAAGGACAGGGACCGTCTATGGCTACACCTTC,CASSRTGTVYGYTF,TRBV18,TRBD1,-,TRBJ1-2
TGTGCCAGTAGTTCCGGACACTACGAGCAGTACTTC,CASSSGHYEQYF,TRBV19,-,medium-sized,TRBJ2-7
TGCGCCAGCAGCCCTGGACGCACCGGGGAGCTGTTTTTT,CASSPGRTGELFF,TRBV5-1,-,-,TRBJ2-2
TGTGCCAGTCGCCGCCAGGGGAGCTCCTACGAGCAGTACTTC,CASRRQGSSYEQYF,TRBV19,-,-,TRBJ2-7
TGCAGCGTTTCAAAGGGACTAGATGGTTCCTACGAGCAGTACTTC,CSVSKGLDGSYEQYF,TRBV29-1,TRBD2,-,TRBJ2-7
TGTGCCAGCAGCTTAGCAGGACAGATTAATCAGCCCCAGCATTTT,CASSLAGQINQPQHF,TRBV7-8,-,-,TRBJ1-5
TGTGCCAGCAGCCCCGGGACAGGGTACACCGGGGAGCTGTTTTTT,CASSPGTGYTGELFF,TRBV5-6,TRBD1,once,TRBJ2-2
TGTGCCAGCAGATCCTGGGGAACTGAAGCTTTCTTT,CASRSWGTEAFF,TRBV7-2,-,-,TRBJ1-1
TGTGCCAGCAGCTTATTCGCAGGGGTCTCCTACGAGCAGTACTTC,CASSLFAGVSYEQYF,TRBV5-6,-,-,TRBJ2-7
TGCGCCAGCAGCCAAGCAGGGGGCTACTATGGCTACACCTTC,CASSQAGGYYGYTF,TRBV4-1,TRBD1,-,TRBJ1-2
TGTGCCAGCAGCTTGACAGGGGTGAACACTGAAGCTTTCTTT,CASSLTGVNTEAFF,TRBV7-9,TRBD1,-,TRBJ1-1
TGTGCCAGCTCACTGAACACAGGGGAACAGAACACTGAAGCTTTCTTT,CASSLNTGEQNTEAFF,TRBV18,TRBD1,-,TRBJ1-1
TGTGCCAGCAGCTTAAGTACAGTGGAGACCCAGTACTTC,CASSLSTVETQYF,TRBV11-2,-,few,TRBJ2-5
TGTGCCAGCAGCTTAAGGGGGTGGGGAGAGACCCAGTACTTC,CASSLRGWGETQYF,TRBV7-8,-,-,TRBJ2-5
TGCGCCAGCAGCCAAGGCGGGGGCTCCTACAATGAGCAGTTCTTC,CASSQGGGSYNEQFF,TRBV4-1,TRBD2,-,TRBJ2-1
TGCGCCAGCAGGGACAGGGCGGGCACAGATACGCAGTATTTT,CASRDRAGTDTQYF,TRBV4-1,TRBD1,-,TRBJ2-3
TGTGCCAGCAGTGAACGGGATGGCAGGACTAGCACAGATACGCAGTATTTT,CASSERDGRTSTDTQYF,TRBV6-1,-,few,TRBJ2-3
TGTGCCAGCAGCTTGCTAAGATTGGCTAGCGAGGCAGATACGCAGTATTTT,CASSLLRLASEADTQYF,TRBV5-4,-,-,TRBJ2-3